This TCR beta chain was retrieved from a study of neurological immune-mediated disorders. This clonotype was counted many times. Trimming removed 0 bases from V and 1 base from J, with 7 bases in between. CDR1 is SGHRS, CDR2 YFSETQ, per germline. This CDR3 spans 14 amino acids. Healthy controls were blood bank volunteers in Maryland, USA. Libraries used 2 million unsorted PBMCs kept frozen in RNAlater. TCRdb reanalysed the 5' RACE reads using MiXCR and keeps one entry per CDR3 protein. The top ten hold roughly 9% of the sample, which has around 28,000 distinct CDR3 sequences, approximately 6.6% seen once.

This receptor was taken from a woman in her forties or fifties in good health. This chain uses TRBV5-1 with TRBJ1-1; D remains unclear. Sequencing was done on a sample of PBMCs. The CDR3 loop is CASSLDRENTEAFF. DNA of the CDR3: TGCGCCAGCAGCTTGGATAGGGAGAACACTGAAGCTTTCTTT. Supplemented by reference TRBV5-1 and TRBJ1-1, the full variable domain reads KAGVTQTPRYLIKTRGQQVTLSCSPISGHRSVSWYQQTPGQGLQFLFEYFSETQRNKGNFPGRFSGRQFSNSRSEMNVSTLELGDSALYLCASSLDRENTEAFFGQGTRLTVV.